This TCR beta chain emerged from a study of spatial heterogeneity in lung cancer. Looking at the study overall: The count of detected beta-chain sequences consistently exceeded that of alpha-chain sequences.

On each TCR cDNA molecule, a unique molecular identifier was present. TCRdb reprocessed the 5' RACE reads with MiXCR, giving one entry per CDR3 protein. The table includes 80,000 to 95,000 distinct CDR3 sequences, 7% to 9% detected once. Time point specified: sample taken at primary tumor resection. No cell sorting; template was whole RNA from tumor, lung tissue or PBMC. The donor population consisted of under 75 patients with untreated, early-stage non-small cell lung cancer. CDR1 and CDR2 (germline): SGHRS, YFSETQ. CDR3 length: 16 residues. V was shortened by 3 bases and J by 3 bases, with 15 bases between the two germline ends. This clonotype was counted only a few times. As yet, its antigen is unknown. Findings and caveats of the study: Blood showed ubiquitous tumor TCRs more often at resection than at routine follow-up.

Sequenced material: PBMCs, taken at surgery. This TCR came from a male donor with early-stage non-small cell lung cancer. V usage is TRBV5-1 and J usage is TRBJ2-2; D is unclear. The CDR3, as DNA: TGCGCCAGCAGCTGGGCCGGGTATCGGGACACCGGGGAGCTGTTTTTT. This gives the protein CASSWAGYRDTGELFF.